Given below is one T cell receptor beta chain in context. Its matching antigen is unknown. Trimming stripped 3 bases from V and 0 bases from J, with 21 bases between. CDR1 and CDR2 from the germline V gene are MNHNS and SASEGT. The CDR3 sequence is 18 residues long. Only in-frame clones appear in the TCRdb table, and some are missing; sequencing was by immunoSEQ multiplex PCR. Of tens of thousands of clones in the sample, more than 80% were seen once. This sample is part of a study of OX40 agonist ivuxolimab in advanced cancers. Study as a whole: Aged about 20 to 80 with a mean of roughly 65 years, they were around 83% male.

Study-level points and caveats: Some patients without response likewise showed low normalized clonal expansion. Partial responders at 0.1-3.0 mg/kg showed near-lowest clonal expansion. Antigen specificity of clonally expanded peripheral T cells was not established.

The clonotype was recovered from an adult with an advanced solid tumor such as melanoma, head and neck, liver or kidney cancer. The sample here was CD4+ or CD8+ T cells sorted from blood, taken in a trial of the OX40 agonist ivuxolimab. J is TRBJ2-7 and V is TRBV6-1; D possibly uses TRBD1 or TRBD2 (5 bases each). The CDR3 region is CASSEYWTGTISSYEQYF. CDR3 bases: TGTGCCAGCAGTGAGTACTGGACCGGGACGATCTCCTCCTACGAGCAGTACTTC.